This T cell receptor (beta chain) stems from a study of human T cells and chemical hapten exposure. About the study: Upper back patch tests used 0.01% DPC, scored after 6 days.

This clonotype was seen a few times. As for time point: patch test 1, 2 weeks after DPC sensitization. Treatment here: therapeutic diphenylcyclopropenone sensitization with weekly scalp DPC. One entry per CDR3 protein results from TCRdb running MiXCR on the RACE reads. The table lists approximately 90,000 distinct CDR3 sequences, roughly 12% of them singletons. This TCR was recovered from a woman aged 40-49 years with alopecia areata. Some clones in this sample may be carry-over from other donors' samples. This sample comprised whole blood, obtained in connection with sensitization to the hapten diphenylcyclopropenone (DPC).

The CDR3 coding sequence is TGTGCCAGCAGCTACGGGACAGGGGCCTACGAGCAGTACTTC. It is translated as CASSYGTGAYEQYF. The gene calls are TRBV6-2 or TRBV6-3 and TRBJ2-7, with 10 nucleotides matching TRBD1. This CDR3 has 14 residues. Trimming at V came to 6 bases and at J to 2 bases, leaving 4 bases not matched to a gene. Looked up from germline, CDR1 is MNHEY and CDR2 is SVGEGT.